The following is a T cell receptor beta chain sequence with its context. The sample is drawn from a study of blood T cell repertoires in COVID-19. Whole-study context: Specimens from acute and convalescent COVID-19 originated in the United States, Italy and Spain. T cells, B-cell-depleted T cells, or PBMCs provided the cDNA or gDNA that served as material.

In the original workflow: Amplification of reference gene primers was used by the study to estimate nucleated cell counts. Clones were sequenced by immunoSEQ multiplex PCR, and TCRdb holds only the in-frame ones, with some missing. Clone size and V and J calls were adopted from that table, with D and trimming inferred from the DNA. Here the sample spans 150,000 to 200,000 clones, 82% being singletons. This CDR3 contains 14 residues. V shed 0 bases and J shed 12 bases, with 17 bases lying between them. Germline loops: CDR1 LNHNV, CDR2 YYDKDF (reference sequence). This chain connects TRBV15 to TRBJ1-2; tentative D call: TRBD1 (6 bases). The sample taken for sequencing was PBMCs or T cells enriched from blood (not recorded which). The TCR sequence derives from a man aged 40-55 years who had recovered from COVID-19. CDR3 sequence (DNA): TGTGCCACCAGCAGAGAGAGGACAGCTCCGAGCGACACCTTC. Its protein product is CATSRERTAPSDTF.